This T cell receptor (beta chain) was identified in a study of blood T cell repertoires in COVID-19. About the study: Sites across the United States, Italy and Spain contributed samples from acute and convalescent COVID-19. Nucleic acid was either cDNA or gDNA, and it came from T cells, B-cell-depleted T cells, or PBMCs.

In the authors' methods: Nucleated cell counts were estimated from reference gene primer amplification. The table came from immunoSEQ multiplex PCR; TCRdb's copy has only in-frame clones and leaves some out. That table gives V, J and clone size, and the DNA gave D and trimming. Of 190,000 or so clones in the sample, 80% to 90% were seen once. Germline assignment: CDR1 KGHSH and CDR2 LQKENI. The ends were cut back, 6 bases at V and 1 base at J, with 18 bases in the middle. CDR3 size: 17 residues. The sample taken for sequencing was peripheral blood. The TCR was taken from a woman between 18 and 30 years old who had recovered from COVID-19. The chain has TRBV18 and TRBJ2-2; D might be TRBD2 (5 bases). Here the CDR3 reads CASSPEYGAENTGELFF. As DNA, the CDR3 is TGTGCCAGCTCCCCTGAGTACGGAGCGGAGAACACCGGGGAGCTGTTTTTT.